This T cell receptor (beta chain) was captured by sequencing in a study of T cells in tumors after PD-1 blockade. Looking at the study overall: Prior checkpoint blockade, systemic immunosuppressant use, or anti-cancer therapy within 4 weeks excluded patients. Study findings and constraints: After therapy, most expanded exhausted CD8+ clones were absent pre-treatment, suggesting clonal replacement.

Per germline, CDR1 GTSNPN and CDR2 SVGIG (reference sequence). The CDR3 is 13 amino acids. J lost 9 bases, V lost 0 bases, and 6 bases had no gene match. TCRdb's copy holds only in-frame clones and misses some; the assay was immunoSEQ multiplex PCR. The sample records several thousand clones, about 59% being singletons. As concerns this clone: Its matching antigen is unknown.

This TCR came from a human donor with basal cell carcinoma. This specimen was tumor tissue, taken after anti-PD-1 treatment. The V and J genes are TRBV30 and TRBJ2-7, with 9 bases aligning to TRBD1. DNA for the CDR3: TGTGCCTGGAGTGTATCGGCGACAGGGGGGCAGTACTTC. Its translation: CAWSVSATGGQYF.